This T cell receptor beta chain was recovered during a study of blood T cell repertoires in COVID-19. Study-wide background: Donors in the United States, Italy and Spain gave samples during acute or convalescent COVID-19. The analysed material was cDNA or gDNA that came from T cells, B-cell-depleted T cells, or PBMCs.

In the original processing: Nucleated cell number was recorded as an estimate derived from reference gene primer amplification. Method: immunoSEQ multiplex PCR; TCRdb's copy keeps in-frame clones and lacks some. V and J calls plus clone size are reproduced from that table; the DNA served to infer D and trimming. In the table there are approximately 10,000 clones, around 80% of which are singletons. Trimming cost V 0 bases and J 7 bases; bases outside gene matches: 2. The CDR3 has 13 amino acids. Germline CDR1 LGHDT, CDR2 YNNKEL (reference sequence). This clone was observed once. The sample was peripheral blood. The V gene is TRBV3-1 (or the pseudogene TRBV3-2), the J gene TRBJ2-7, with 8 positions matching TRBD1. The source is a man in his 60s with active COVID-19. The CDR3 spells CASSQDRGLEQYF. CDR3 DNA: TGTGCCAGCAGCCAAGACAGGGGGCTTGAGCAGTACTTC.